What follows are 5 T cell receptor beta chains derived from one specimen sequenced in a study of T-cell reconstitution after alpha-beta-depleted transplantation in children. Unique molecular identifiers tagged the TCRbeta library. In TCRdb, the PCR reads were re-called with MiXCR into one record per CDR3 protein. Of about 91,000 distinct CDR3 sequences listed, 7% to 10% were seen once; the top ten hold approximately 6.6%. Here the sequenced sample was PBMCs from the stem cell graft donor, taken from the stem cell graft. The receptor source for this set is a human donor who donated a stem cell graft to a child with congenital amegakaryocytic thrombocytopenia.

This clonotype was seen ten or more times. The chain combines TRBV7-9 with TRBJ1-1, with 8 bases aligning to TRBD1. The junction had 11 bases not matched to a gene; V was cut back by 5 bases and J by 0 bases. CDR3 length: 17 residues. Germline CDR1 SEHNR, CDR2 FQNEAQ (reference sequence). The CDR3 protein is CASSLYRDRRLNTEAFF. The CDR3 DNA reads TGTGCCAGCAGCCTTTACCGGGACAGGAGATTGAACACTGAAGCTTTCTTT.

This clonotype has at least ten counts. The chain combines TRBV5-5 with TRBJ2-4; TRBD1 might be the D (5 bases). The V gene's germline CDR1 is SGHKS and CDR2 YYEKEE (reference sequence). This CDR3 is 14 amino acids long. Trimming removed 8 bases at V and 3 bases at J, with 15 bases between. The CDR3 region has the DNA TGTGCCAGTTCAAAGACAGAAAACAAAAACATTCAGTACTTC. Residues: CASSKTENKNIQYF.

This clonotype was found a few times. V usage is TRBV28 and J usage is TRBJ1-2, with D maybe TRBD1 (5 bases). Per the germline V gene, CDR1 is MDHEN and CDR2 is SYDVKM. Deletions cut 7 bases from V and 1 base from J, with 16 bases between. There are 15 residues in the CDR3. DNA for the CDR3: TGTGCCAGCAATCCCGGCGGGGGACGTAACTATGGCTACACCTTC. Translating it yields CASNPGGGRNYGYTF.

This clonotype was seen at least ten times. The V gene is TRBV24-1, the J gene TRBJ1-2; D unresolved. The CDR3 has 12 residues. The germline V gene has CDR1 KGHDR and CDR2 SFDVKD. V gave up 0 bases and J gave up 5 bases, with 3 bases separating them. CDR3 residues: CATSDLGYGYTF. The DNA for the CDR3 is TGTGCCACCAGTGATTTGGGGTATGGCTACACCTTC.

This clonotype was seen many times. The V gene is TRBV7-3, the J gene TRBJ2-1; 8 bases fit TRBD2. Germline CDR1 and CDR2: SGHTA and FQGTGA. CDR3 length equals 15 residues. V dropped 6 bases and J dropped 1; count of bases not matched to a gene: 5. CDR3 sequence (DNA): TGTGCCAGCAGTCCAGCGGGAGAATCCTACAATGAGCAGTTCTTC. Translation: CASSPAGESYNEQFF. Full variable domain (missing parts from reference TRBV7-3 and TRBJ2-1): GAGVSQTPSNKVTEKGKYVELRCDPISGHTALYWYRQSLGQGPEFLIYFQGTGAADDSGLPNDRFFAVRPEGSVSTLKIQRTERGDSAVYLCASSPAGESYNEQFFGPGTRLTVL.